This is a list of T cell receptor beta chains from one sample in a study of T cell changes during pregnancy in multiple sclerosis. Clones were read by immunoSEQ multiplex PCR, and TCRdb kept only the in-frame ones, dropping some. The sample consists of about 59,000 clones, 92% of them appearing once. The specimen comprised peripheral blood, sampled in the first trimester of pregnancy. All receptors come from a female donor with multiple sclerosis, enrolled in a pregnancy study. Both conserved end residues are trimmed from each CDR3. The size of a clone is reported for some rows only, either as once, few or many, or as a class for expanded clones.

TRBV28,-,ASSSAGTGSGYT
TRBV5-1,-,ASSSSSGGSGNTIY
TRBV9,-,ASSVDGTGLGNTIY
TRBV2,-,ASGKTGLPNEKLF
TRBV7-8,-,ASSTSGAYNEQF
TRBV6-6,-,ASLTRTSGSKEQF
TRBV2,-,ASSEQAGRTGELF
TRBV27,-,ASSLNAGLAAYEQY
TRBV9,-,ASSVGASGYNEQF
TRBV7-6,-,ASSLEARDRVGEQY
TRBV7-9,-,ASATVTEAF
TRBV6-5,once,ASTNRQGHYEQY
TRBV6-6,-,ASSYSENTIY
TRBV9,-,ASSVGTSGSTGELF
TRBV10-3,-,AISRTGEVAGVVNEQF
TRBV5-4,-,ASSPRTSGISYEQY
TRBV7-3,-,ASSLSPTSGNSYNEQF
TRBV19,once,ASSIQGITGELF
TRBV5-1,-,ASKEAVNTEAF
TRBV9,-,ASSAVGQGRYGYT
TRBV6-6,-,ASSLLGSAGELF
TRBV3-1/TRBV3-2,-,ASRGQSD
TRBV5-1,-,ASSLVNSGANVLT
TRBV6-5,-,ASSYEPGIGTEAF
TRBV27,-,ASSFGGAGYGYT
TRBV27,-,ASSLTLNTEAF
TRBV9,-,ASSVSSVHEQY
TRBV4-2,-,ASSQTGGNTDTQY
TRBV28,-,ASRHGQGLDEQY